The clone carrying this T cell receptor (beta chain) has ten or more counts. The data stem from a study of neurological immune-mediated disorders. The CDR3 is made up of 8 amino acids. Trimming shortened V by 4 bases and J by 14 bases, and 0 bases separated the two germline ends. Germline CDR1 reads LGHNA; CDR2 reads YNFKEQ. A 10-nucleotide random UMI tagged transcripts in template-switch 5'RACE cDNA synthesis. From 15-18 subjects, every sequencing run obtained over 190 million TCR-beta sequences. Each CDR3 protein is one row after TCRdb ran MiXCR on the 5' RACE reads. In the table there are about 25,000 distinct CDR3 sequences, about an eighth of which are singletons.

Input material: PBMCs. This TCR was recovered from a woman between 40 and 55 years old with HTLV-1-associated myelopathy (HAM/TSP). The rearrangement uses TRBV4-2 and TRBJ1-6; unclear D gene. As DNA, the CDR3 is TGTGCCAGCAGCCCCCTCCACTTT. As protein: CASSPLHF.